These T cell receptor beta chains were read from a single sample in a study of a mutant IDH1 vaccine in newly diagnosed glioma. TCRdb's table, derived via immunoSEQ multiplex PCR, lists solely in-frame clones and lacks some. The repertoire consists of 85,000 to 100,000 clones, with around 80% occurring once and the leading ten covering less than 8.5%. The sample consisted of PBMCs, taken from a glioma patient treated with radiotherapy, temozolomide or both. Receptors were obtained from a man aged 35 to 55 with glioma. CDR3s include the opening cysteine and the closing phenylalanine or tryptophan. The order of the fields is J gene, clone size, V gene, CDR3 length, D gene, CDR3 DNA, CDR3 protein. The D gene is left open where the match is weak. The size of a clone is reported for some rows only, either as once, few or many, or as a class for expanded clones.

J gene: TRBJ2-1
clone size: .
V gene: TRBV5-1
CDR3 length: 15
D gene: TRBD2
CDR3 DNA: TGCGCCAGCAGCTTAGGACTAGCGGGGGTTAATGAGCAGTTCTTC
CDR3 protein: CASSLGLAGVNEQFF

J gene: TRBJ2-7
clone size: .
V gene: TRBV28
CDR3 length: 12
D gene: .
CDR3 DNA: TGTGCCAGCAGTTTGACTGGTTTCGAGCAGTACTTC
CDR3 protein: CASSLTGFEQYF

J gene: TRBJ2-7
clone size: .
V gene: TRBV2
CDR3 length: 15
D gene: .
CDR3 DNA: TGTGCCAGCAGGGAGGGGGGCGGACAGTCCTACGAGCAGTACTTC
CDR3 protein: CASREGGGQSYEQYF

J gene: TRBJ2-3
clone size: .
V gene: TRBV4-3
CDR3 length: 16
D gene: .
CDR3 DNA: TGCGCCAGCAGCCAAGATGGGCTAGCCCCCACAGATACGCAGTATTTT
CDR3 protein: CASSQDGLAPTDTQYF

J gene: TRBJ2-5
clone size: .
V gene: TRBV19
CDR3 length: 15
D gene: TRBD2
CDR3 DNA: TGTGCCAGTAGTAGGACTAGCGGGGGACAAGAGACCCAGTACTTC
CDR3 protein: CASSRTSGGQETQYF

J gene: TRBJ2-3
clone size: .
V gene: TRBV2
CDR3 length: 17
D gene: .
CDR3 DNA: TGTGCCAGCAGTGAAGAGGTTTTGTCGGTCAGCACAGATACGCAGTATTTT
CDR3 protein: CASSEEVLSVSTDTQYF

J gene: TRBJ1-1
clone size: many
V gene: TRBV7-2
CDR3 length: 18
D gene: TRBD1
CDR3 DNA: TGTGCCAGCAGCTTAGTTGCGGGACAGGGGATTTTGGGCACTGAAGCTTTCTTT
CDR3 protein: CASSLVAGQGILGTEAFF

J gene: TRBJ1-1
clone size: .
V gene: TRBV4-2
CDR3 length: 13
D gene: .
CDR3 DNA: TGTGCCAGCAGCCGTCAGTTAATTACTGAAGCTTTCTTT
CDR3 protein: CASSRQLITEAFF

J gene: TRBJ2-5
clone size: .
V gene: TRBV28
CDR3 length: 13
D gene: TRBD2
CDR3 DNA: TGTGCCAGCAGTCGGGGGGGCCAAGAGACCCAGTACTTC
CDR3 protein: CASSRGGQETQYF

J gene: TRBJ2-7
clone size: .
V gene: TRBV18
CDR3 length: 14
D gene: TRBD2
CDR3 DNA: TGTGCCAGCTCACCAACGGGACTAGCCTACGAGCAGTACTTC
CDR3 protein: CASSPTGLAYEQYF

J gene: TRBJ2-7
clone size: .
V gene: TRBV30
CDR3 length: 15
D gene: .
CDR3 DNA: TGTGCCTGGAAATATGGTCGTCTAGGAGACTACGAGCAGTACTTC
CDR3 protein: CAWKYGRLGDYEQYF

J gene: TRBJ1-2
clone size: .
V gene: TRBV4-3
CDR3 length: 15
D gene: .
CDR3 DNA: TGCGCCAGCAGCCGGGGACCGGCCGGTGGCTATGGCTACACCTTC
CDR3 protein: CASSRGPAGGYGYTF

J gene: TRBJ1-3
clone size: .
V gene: TRBV30
CDR3 length: 13
D gene: .
CDR3 DNA: TGTGCCTGGATCCTGGGCCCTGGAAACACCATATATTTT
CDR3 protein: CAWILGPGNTIYF

J gene: TRBJ2-1
clone size: .
V gene: TRBV14
CDR3 length: 15
D gene: TRBD1
CDR3 DNA: TGTGCCAGCAGCCCAGGGGGTAGCTCCTACAATGAGCAGTTCTTC
CDR3 protein: CASSPGGSSYNEQFF

J gene: TRBJ2-7
clone size: .
V gene: TRBV28
CDR3 length: 15
D gene: .
CDR3 DNA: TGTGCCAGCCGACATGTTGGGTCAGGGGACCACGAGCAGTACTTC
CDR3 protein: CASRHVGSGDHEQYF

J gene: TRBJ2-1
clone size: once
V gene: TRBV4-1
CDR3 length: 16
D gene: .
CDR3 DNA: TGCGCCAGCAGCCGCCGGACCGTAGATTCCTACAATGAGCAGTTCTTC
CDR3 protein: CASSRRTVDSYNEQFF

J gene: TRBJ2-1
clone size: .
V gene: TRBV7-8
CDR3 length: 18
D gene: TRBD2
CDR3 DNA: TGTGCCAGCAGCTTAGACCCGTGGGAGCGGGGGTTTTACAATGAGCAGTTCTTC
CDR3 protein: CASSLDPWERGFYNEQFF

J gene: TRBJ1-1
clone size: .
V gene: TRBV10-3
CDR3 length: 13
D gene: .
CDR3 DNA: TGTGCCATCGAAGGCACGGGGGACACTGAAGCTTTCTTT
CDR3 protein: CAIEGTGDTEAFF

J gene: TRBJ1-4
clone size: .
V gene: TRBV4-2
CDR3 length: 16
D gene: .
CDR3 DNA: TGTGCCAGCAGCCAAAGAGGGGGTACAACTAATGAAAAACTGTTTTTT
CDR3 protein: CASSQRGGTTNEKLFF

J gene: TRBJ1-3
clone size: .
V gene: TRBV7-2
CDR3 length: 15
D gene: .
CDR3 DNA: TGTGCCAGCAGCTTTGGGGGGTCCGCGGGAAACACCATATATTTT
CDR3 protein: CASSFGGSAGNTIYF

J gene: TRBJ1-5
clone size: .
V gene: TRBV10-3
CDR3 length: 16
D gene: .
CDR3 DNA: TGTGCCATCAGCACGAACCCAGGGGACACCAATCAGCCCCAGCATTTT
CDR3 protein: CAISTNPGDTNQPQHF

J gene: TRBJ2-7
clone size: .
V gene: TRBV29-1
CDR3 length: 14
D gene: TRBD1
CDR3 DNA: TGCAGCGTTTCCGGACAGGGGACGTCAAACGAGCAGTACTTC
CDR3 protein: CSVSGQGTSNEQYF

J gene: TRBJ2-5
clone size: .
V gene: TRBV29-1
CDR3 length: 12
D gene: .
CDR3 DNA: TGCAGCGTTGACAGGGAAGGCGAGACCCAGTACTTC
CDR3 protein: CSVDREGETQYF

J gene: TRBJ1-6
clone size: .
V gene: TRBV4-2
CDR3 length: 16
D gene: TRBD1
CDR3 DNA: TGTGCCAGCAGCCAAGAAGCGGGCAGGGGGTATTCACCCCTCCACTTT
CDR3 protein: CASSQEAGRGYSPLHF

J gene: TRBJ1-1
clone size: .
V gene: TRBV19
CDR3 length: 13
D gene: TRBD1
CDR3 DNA: TGTGCCAGTAGGGACTTAGGGGGCCGTGAAGCTTTCTTT
CDR3 protein: CASRDLGGREAFF

J gene: TRBJ2-5
clone size: .
V gene: TRBV7-2
CDR3 length: 14
D gene: TRBD1
CDR3 DNA: TGTGCCAGCAGCCCGGACAGGGGGCAAGAGACCCAGTACTTC
CDR3 protein: CASSPDRGQETQYF

J gene: TRBJ1-3
clone size: .
V gene: TRBV18
CDR3 length: 16
D gene: .
CDR3 DNA: TGTGCCAGCTCACCACTTACCTTCAGCTCTGGAAACACCATATATTTT
CDR3 protein: CASSPLTFSSGNTIYF

J gene: TRBJ1-1
clone size: few
V gene: TRBV13
CDR3 length: 15
D gene: .
CDR3 DNA: TGTGCCAGCAGCTTACTTCAGGGGAGGAACACTGAAGCTTTCTTT
CDR3 protein: CASSLLQGRNTEAFF

J gene: TRBJ1-1
clone size: .
V gene: TRBV4-3
CDR3 length: 17
D gene: TRBD1
CDR3 DNA: TGCGCCAGCAGCCAAGACAGGAAGGGGGCTTTGAACACTGAAGCTTTCTTT
CDR3 protein: CASSQDRKGALNTEAFF

J gene: TRBJ2-3
clone size: .
V gene: TRBV29-1
CDR3 length: 15
D gene: .
CDR3 DNA: TGCAGCGTTGAAGATCTTCGAGGGGTCACAGATACGCAGTATTTT
CDR3 protein: CSVEDLRGVTDTQYF

J gene: TRBJ1-3
clone size: few
V gene: TRBV25-1
CDR3 length: 11
D gene: .
CDR3 DNA: TGTGCCATCGGGACTGAGTCCACCATATATTTT
CDR3 protein: CAIGTESTIYF

J gene: TRBJ2-7
clone size: .
V gene: TRBV5-4
CDR3 length: 14
D gene: TRBD1
CDR3 DNA: TGTGCCAGCAGCCCAGAGACAGGGTCCTACGAGCAGTACTTC
CDR3 protein: CASSPETGSYEQYF

J gene: TRBJ2-7
clone size: .
V gene: TRBV7-7
CDR3 length: 15
D gene: TRBD2
CDR3 DNA: TGTGCTAGCAGCCCCACACTAGCGGGAGTTGCCGAGCAGTACTTC
CDR3 protein: CASSPTLAGVAEQYF

J gene: TRBJ2-5
clone size: .
V gene: TRBV4-3
CDR3 length: 15
D gene: TRBD1
CDR3 DNA: TGCGCCAGCAGCCAAGTCAGGACAGGGGGGCGGGAGCAGTACTTC
CDR3 protein: CASSQVRTGGREQYF

J gene: TRBJ2-5
clone size: once
V gene: TRBV11-2
CDR3 length: 15
D gene: .
CDR3 DNA: TGTGCCAGCAGCTTAGTTGGGGTGTCGCAAGAGACCCAGTACTTC
CDR3 protein: CASSLVGVSQETQYF

J gene: TRBJ2-3
clone size: .
V gene: TRBV5-1
CDR3 length: 15
D gene: .
CDR3 DNA: TGCGCCAGCAGCTTGGCGGGGCGGACCACAGATACGCAGTATTTT
CDR3 protein: CASSLAGRTTDTQYF